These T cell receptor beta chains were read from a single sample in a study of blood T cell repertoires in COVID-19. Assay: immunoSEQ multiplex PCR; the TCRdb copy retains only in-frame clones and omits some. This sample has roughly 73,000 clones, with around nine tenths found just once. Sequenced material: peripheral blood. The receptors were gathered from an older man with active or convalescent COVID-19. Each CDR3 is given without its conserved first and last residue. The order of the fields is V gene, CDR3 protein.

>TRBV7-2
ASSQGGVPAGNTIY
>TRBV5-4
ASSLGGLAGGSAYEQY
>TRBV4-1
ASSQVPGVGNIQY
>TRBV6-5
ASSYRQAAEAF
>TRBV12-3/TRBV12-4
ASSLTDTQY
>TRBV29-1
SVEVSGVNTEAF
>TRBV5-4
ASSLGGLAGGRGEQF
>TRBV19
ASSILQTDQPQH
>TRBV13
ASSLTILRHEQY
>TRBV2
ASRETSLETQY
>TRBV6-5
ASKTGFEQF
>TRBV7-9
ASSLDVGLNSPLH
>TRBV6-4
ASSDGGYSQRSAPLH
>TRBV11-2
ASSFPFRGRATQY
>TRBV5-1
ASSSSTSGAETQY
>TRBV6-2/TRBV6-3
ASSYARTGSGAYEQY
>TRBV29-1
SAVTGYNYGYT
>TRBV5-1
ASSLQGFPQPQH
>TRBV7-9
ASSLATSGRGADTQY
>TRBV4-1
ASSRGQGSSYEQY
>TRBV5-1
ASSSVGTGGTEAF
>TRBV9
ASSSSAAGDTQY
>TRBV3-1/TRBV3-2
ASSQDNPLGAYEQY
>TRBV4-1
ASSQEGAGRNYGYT
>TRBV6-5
ASSYVVSFSNQPQH
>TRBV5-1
ASSFTRTSAKREQY
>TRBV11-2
ASSLIPGTDTQY
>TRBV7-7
ATNRWNTGELF
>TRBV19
ASSTASRTGETQY
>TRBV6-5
ASGAEFFTEAF
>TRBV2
ASRSLTVDTNTGELF
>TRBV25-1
ASSEYKGEGNTIY
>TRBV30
AWRVRGTGETQY
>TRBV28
ASTLAGASTGELF
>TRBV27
ASSPLDRVPSYGYT